Reported below is one T cell receptor beta chain. Its antigen target is currently unknown. Nothing much larger sits one base from this clone, and base qualities are not available. The time point label corresponds to: baseline before first vaccination. The treatment or condition label, read with the paper, signifies: meningococcal conjugate vaccine given as trial control. Vaccinee samples were obtained from the UK trials COV001 and COV002, which included a single-blind randomized controlled phase 2/3 trial of AZD1222 (ChAdOx1 nCoV-19) in healthy adults. Trial participant PBMC samples were collected at day 0 and day 28 after the second dose for TCRbeta chain sequencing. This entry is derived from a study of T cell responses to AZD1222 COVID-19 vaccine listed by TCRdb under 2021. As for the study more broadly: TCR sequencing was performed for approximately 240 trial participants, of whom around 200 were given two doses of AZD1222 and about 25 were given two doses of MenACWY control vaccine. Trial participants were enrolled by age into 18-55, 56-69 and 70-plus year subgroups, with roughly 150, 30 and 60 TCR-sequenced participants respectively. Results the study describes overall, beyond this receptor: Most participants were white British and females outnumbered males, and the authors suggested that clonal diversity may have been underestimated. In the small 56-69-year group, the increase in depth fell short of significance, most likely because of low power. Vaccine-associated CD4 TCRs spanned the whole spike protein, with dominant responses in regions 160-218 and 743-854. Because no samples from the day 14 peak response were available, repertoires could be characterized only after the peak T cell response. Epitopes outside the regions mutated in the B.1.351 and B.1.1.7 variants were reportedly recognized by nearly half of the unique spike-specific TCRs. Conclusions about previously exposed vaccinees were limited because only a handful of AZD1222 recipients were SARS-CoV-2 seropositive at baseline. After two AZD1222 doses, spike-specific TCR breadth and depth were significantly higher than at day 0 and than in MenACWY recipients.

The CDR3 regions of human TCRbeta chains were subjected to immunosequencing. The original pipeline was this. TCRs in the repertoires were matched against a reference library of SARS-CoV-2-specific TCRs that had been generated with the MIRA antigen-specificity platform. Breadth meant the fraction of unique TCRs that were SARS-CoV-2-associated, whereas depth meant the fraction of total T cells that were SARS-CoV-2-associated. Using the MIRA data, each spike-specific TCR was assigned both to the spike region to which the TCR was reactive and to a CD4 or CD8 class. Log10-transformed breadth and depth values were compared by one-way ANOVA with Sidak's multiple comparisons tests. TCRdb limited this immuneACCESS table to in-frame rearrangements with V and J called. A share of clones is missing; checked studies link under half to unresolved V genes, and the rest is unexplained. D and trimming come from the DNA, and the V and J calls and clone size come from that table. The sample profile shows some 140,000 clones; 85% to 90% of them were found once. 5.5% of the sample rests with the top ten.

CDR1 and CDR2 are read off the germline V gene as SNHLY and FYNNEI. Clipping removes 1 base from V and 6 bases from J, with 3 as the unmatched junction base count. Spanning cysteine to phenylalanine, the CDR3 consists of 14 amino acids. The retained sequence is limited to the CDR3, 42 bases, with the frame set at the first base. The TCR was taken from an adult in good health. Rearrangement joined TRBV2 to TRBJ2-7, and 10 bases in between align with TRBD1. The input for sequencing was peripheral blood, taken on day 0 of MenACWY control vaccination. The nucleotide sequence is TGTGCCAGCAGTGAAGGACGGACAGGGGGCGAGCAGTACTTC. Translated, this is CASSEGRTGGEQYF.